This T cell receptor beta chain was recorded in a study of post-analysis software for immune sequencing data. Study outcomes and limitations: Comparison of patients with controls showed about 5 TRBV segments more frequent in patients, TRBV5-6, TRBV5-1 and TRBV20-1 among them.

Remarks on this clonotype: Its specificity is not known.

The CDR3 extends over 16 amino acids. Germline CDR1 SNHLY, CDR2 FYNNEI. V lost 8 bases to trimming and J lost 1 base; unmatched junction nucleotides: 9. TCR beta cDNA libraries had unique molecular identifiers. TCRdb redid the calling of the PCR reads with MiXCR, one entry per CDR3 protein. The sample lists about 540,000 distinct CDR3 sequences, roughly 34% occurring once. V gene TRBV2 combines with J gene TRBJ2-1; 9 bases line up with TRBD1. Input material: blood. The clonotype originates from a girl aged 2-17 years with multiple sclerosis. CDR3 DNA: TGTGCCAGCGTGTCCCGGGACAGGGATTCCTACAATGAGCAGTTCTTC. Translation: CASVSRDRDSYNEQFF.